This T cell receptor beta chain was obtained from a study of blood T cell repertoires in COVID-19. Study details: The study drew acute and convalescent COVID-19 samples from the United States, Italy and Spain. Nucleic acid was either cDNA or gDNA, and it came from T cells, B-cell-depleted T cells, or PBMCs.

Seattle participants joined during active infection and were tracked over time. Original handling: Reference gene primers were amplified, and this amplification served to estimate nucleated cell counts. Measured with immunoSEQ multiplex PCR; TCRdb has only the in-frame clones, and not every one. That table supplies the V and J calls and clone size; D and trimming were determined from the DNA. The sample gives around 300,000 clones, approximately 90% of which show up once; nearly 7% is in the top ten. The germline V gene has CDR1 LNHDA and CDR2 SQIVND (reference sequence). The CDR3 contains 15 residues. V dropped 5 bases and J dropped 5 bases, with 13 bases sitting between them.

The material sequenced was peripheral blood. The TCR comes from a woman younger than 45 with COVID-19, enrolled during active disease. The chain combines TRBV19 with TRBJ1-6; D might be TRBD1 (5 bases). The CDR3 protein is CASSYLDSNNSPLHF. CDR3 nucleotide sequence: TGTGCCAGTAGTTATCTCGACAGCAATAATTCACCCCTCCACTTT.